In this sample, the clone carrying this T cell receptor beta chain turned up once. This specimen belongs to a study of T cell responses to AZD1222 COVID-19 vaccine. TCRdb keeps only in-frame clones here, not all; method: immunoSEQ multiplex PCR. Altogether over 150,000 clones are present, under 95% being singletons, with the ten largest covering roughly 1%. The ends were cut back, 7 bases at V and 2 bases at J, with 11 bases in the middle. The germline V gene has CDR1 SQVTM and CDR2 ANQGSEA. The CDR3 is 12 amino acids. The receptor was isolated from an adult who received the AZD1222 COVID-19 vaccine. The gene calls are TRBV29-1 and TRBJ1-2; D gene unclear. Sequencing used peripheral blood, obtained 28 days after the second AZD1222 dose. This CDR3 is CSAARGNYGYTF. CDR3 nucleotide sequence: TGCAGCGCAGCTAGAGGGAACTATGGCTACACCTTC.